Presented here are 8 T cell receptor beta chains from one specimen sequenced in a study of response to subunit inactivated influenza vaccine. TCRdb used MiXCR to reprocess the RT-PCR reads, holding one entry per CDR3 protein. Among 400,000 to 550,000 distinct CDR3 sequences listed, roughly 23% were seen once. Sequenced material: CD4+ T cells sorted from PBMCs, taken 4 to 6 days after vaccination. All receptors come from a man aged 50 or older who received an inactivated influenza vaccine.

The rearrangement links TRBV27 to TRBJ2-2; TRBD2 agrees at 13 bases. CDR3 length equals 15 residues. The ends lost 5 bases at V and 5 bases at J; junction bases unmatched: 2. The V gene's germline CDR1 is MNHEY and CDR2 SMNVEV (reference sequence). The CDR3 is CASSGLAGETGELFF. The CDR3 nucleotides are TGTGCCAGCAGTGGACTAGCGGGAGAAACCGGGGAGCTGTTTTTT.

V is TRBV20-1 and J is TRBJ2-1; D may be TRBD1 or TRBD2 (7 bases each). V was shortened by 5 bases and J by 7 bases, with 15 bases between the two germline ends. CDR3 length equals 13 residues. Germline values: CDR1 DFQATT, CDR2 SNEGSKA (reference sequence). The CDR3 spells CSAGQAGVNEQFF. The CDR3 DNA follows: TGCAGTGCTGGACAGGCGGGAGTGAATGAGCAGTTCTTC.

V is TRBV7-3 and J is TRBJ2-3; no firm D call. Germline V gene data show CDR1 as SGHTA and CDR2 as FQGTGA. The CDR3 length is 13 residues. The V end lost 1 base, the J end lost 5 bases, and 7 bases lay between the germline ends. The DNA for the CDR3 is TGTGCCAGCAGCTTAAGCTGGGGAGATACGCAGTATTTT. It is translated as CASSLSWGDTQYF.

This chain uses TRBV12-3 or TRBV12-4 with TRBJ2-7; D is unresolved. CDR3 length equals 12 residues. Trimming stripped 3 bases from V and 5 bases from J, with 8 bases between. CDR3 sequence (DNA): TGTGCCAGCAGTTTCACCGTGAACGAGCAGTACTTC. The encoded protein is CASSFTVNEQYF.

This clonotype was observed many times. The chain combines TRBV5-6 with TRBJ2-1; D call uncertain. In germline, CDR1 is SGHDT, CDR2 YYEEEE. The length of the CDR3 is 11 residues. The germline V and J ends were trimmed by 5 bases and 12 bases, with 12 bases remaining between them. CDR3 bases: TGTGCCAGCAGGAAGTCAGGTGCGCAGTTCTTC. This sequence encodes CASRKSGAQFF.

The V call is TRBV10-3, the J call TRBJ2-5, with 9 bases lining up with TRBD1. CDR1 ENHRY and CDR2 SYGVKD come from the germline V gene. The CDR3 is made up of 16 amino acids. Germline trimming cut 7 bases from V and 5 bases from J; bases unmatched to any gene: 14. The CDR3 sequence: CAITKGQGFGSETQYF. The CDR3 DNA follows: TGTGCCATCACAAAGGGACAGGGATTCGGGTCGGAGACCCAGTACTTC.

Only a few counts were recorded for this clonotype. The chain joins TRBV29-1 to TRBJ2-5; a possible D gene is TRBD1 (6 bases). The length of the CDR3 is 12 residues. Germline V gives CDR1 SQVTM, CDR2 ANQGSEA. The V and J ends lost 7 bases and 2 bases respectively, with 11 bases between them. CDR3 region: CSDRVPQETQYF. The CDR3 DNA reads TGCAGCGACAGGGTCCCACAAGAGACCCAGTACTTC.

This clonotype was seen only a few times. This may be a read error: a much more frequent sequence differs by one nucleotide. This chain joins TRBV7-2 and TRBJ1-2; no definite D call. V was trimmed by 2 bases and J by 7 bases, leaving 5 bases between them. Germline V CDR1 and CDR2: SGHTA, FQGNSA. This CDR3 region has 11 residues. CDR3 amino acids: CASSLQAGYTF. The CDR3 bases are TGTGCCAGCAGCTTACAGGCTGGCTACACCTTC. The full variable domain, its missing parts supplied by reference TRBV7-2 and TRBJ1-2, is GAGVSQSPSNKVTEKGKDVELRCDPISGHTALYWYRQSLGQGLEFLIYFQGNSAPDKSGLPSDRFSAERTGGSVSTLTIQRTQQEDSAVYLCASSLQAGYTFGSGTRLTVV.